This entry is about one T cell receptor (beta chain). This sample was included in a study of blood T cell repertoires in COVID-19. CDR1 and CDR2 from the germline V gene are SQVTM and ANQGSEA. CDR3 length: 11 residues. Trimming stripped 6 bases from V and 4 bases from J, with 7 bases between. Repertoires were generated with immunoSEQ multiplex PCR, while TCRdb's copy carries only in-frame clones and drops some. The sample contains some 260,000 clones, under 90% of which appear only once. The study recruited people aged 18 to 89 years across more than 20 US areas. This chain connects TRBV29-1 to TRBJ2-1, with D unclear. Sequencing used PBMCs or T cells enriched from blood (not recorded which). This receptor was taken from a man younger than 40 with acute COVID-19. The CDR3 region has the DNA TGCAGCGTCCTAAAGTACAATGAGCAGTTCTTC. It codes for CSVLKYNEQFF.